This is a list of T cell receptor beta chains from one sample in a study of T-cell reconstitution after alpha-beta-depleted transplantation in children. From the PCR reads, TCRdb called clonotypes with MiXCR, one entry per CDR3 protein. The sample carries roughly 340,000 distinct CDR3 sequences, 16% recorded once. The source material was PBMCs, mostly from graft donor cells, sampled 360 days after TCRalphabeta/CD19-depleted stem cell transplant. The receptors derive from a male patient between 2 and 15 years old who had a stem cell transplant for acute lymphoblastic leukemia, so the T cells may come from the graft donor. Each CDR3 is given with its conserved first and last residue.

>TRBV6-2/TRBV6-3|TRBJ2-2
CASSSNTGELFF
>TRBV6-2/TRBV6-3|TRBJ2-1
CASSTYTPTGTSGRGRYNEQFF
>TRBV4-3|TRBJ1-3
CASSQDYSSGNTIYF
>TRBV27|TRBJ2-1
CASSLSSLNEQFF
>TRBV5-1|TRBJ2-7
CASSLGRVSYEQYF
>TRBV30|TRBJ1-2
CAWSVLPRLDYGYTF
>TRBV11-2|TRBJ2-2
CASSLDGGRAGTGELFF
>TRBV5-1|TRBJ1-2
CASSLGGDYGYTF
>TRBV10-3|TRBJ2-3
CAISAFDTQYF
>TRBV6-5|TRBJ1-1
CASSYGGGLGTEAFF
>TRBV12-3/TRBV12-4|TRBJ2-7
CASSRTWEEQYF
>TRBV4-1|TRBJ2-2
CASSQVGGKVNTGELFF
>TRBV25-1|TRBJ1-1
CASSEEGLRTEAFF
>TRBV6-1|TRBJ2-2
CASQPGLAGSGELFF
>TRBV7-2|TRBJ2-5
CASSLATGKTQYF
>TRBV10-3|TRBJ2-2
CAISESISAWTRNTGELFF
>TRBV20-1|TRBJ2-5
CSAPGSEETQYF
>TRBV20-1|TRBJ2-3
CSARGLAGAFTDTQYF
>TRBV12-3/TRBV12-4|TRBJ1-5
CASSLGVWRNQPQHF
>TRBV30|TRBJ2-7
CAWTRDRGGEQYF
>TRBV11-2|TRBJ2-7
CASSSLPGGRVYEQYF
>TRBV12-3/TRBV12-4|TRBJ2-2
CASSLLATGELFF
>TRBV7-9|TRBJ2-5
CASSPPQGFQETQYF
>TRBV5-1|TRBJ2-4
CASSKGAWDIQYF
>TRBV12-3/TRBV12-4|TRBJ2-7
CASSFGTVYEQYF
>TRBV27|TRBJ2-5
CASTLGLAGGETQYF
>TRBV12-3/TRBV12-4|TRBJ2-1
CASSFSVTNNEQFF
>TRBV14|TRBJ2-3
CASSQGLWYTDTQYF
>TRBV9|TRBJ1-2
CASSGPLTGYTF
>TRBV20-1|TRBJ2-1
CSASSSRGTYNEQFF
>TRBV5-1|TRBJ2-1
CASSLSGRSGYNEQFF
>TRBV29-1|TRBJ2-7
CSVEDLGQGEGEQYF
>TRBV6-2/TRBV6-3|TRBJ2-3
CASSYRGPQYF
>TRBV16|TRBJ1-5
CASSQSGTANNQPQHF
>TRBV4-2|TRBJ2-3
CASSPWTSGSLTDTQYF
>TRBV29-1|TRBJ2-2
CSAEPGTGVLANTGELFF
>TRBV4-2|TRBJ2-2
CASSPVRPYTGELFF
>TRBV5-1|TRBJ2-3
CASSSQTGVATDTQYF
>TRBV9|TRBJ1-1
CASSVEDGQLPNTEAFF
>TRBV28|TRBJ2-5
CASSLPVGYKETQYF